This T cell receptor beta chain was sequenced for a study of control samples from healthy donors and cancer patients. The CDR3 is made up of 14 amino acids. V shed 1 base and J shed 13 bases, with 14 bases lying between them. CDR1 SGHTA and CDR2 FQGNSA come from the germline V gene. Profiling relied on immunoSEQ multiplex PCR, and the TCRdb table lists in-frame clones only, not all of them. The sample yields 150,000 to 200,000 clones, nearly 90% seen once. The sequenced sample consisted of blood. The sequence came from a woman aged 45-60 years in good health. The V call is TRBV7-2, the J call TRBJ1-6, with D tentatively TRBD1 (6 bases). CDR3 loop: CASSLEGGRTPLHF. DNA of the CDR3: TGTGCCAGCAGCTTAGAGGGGGGCCGGACCCCCCTCCACTTT.